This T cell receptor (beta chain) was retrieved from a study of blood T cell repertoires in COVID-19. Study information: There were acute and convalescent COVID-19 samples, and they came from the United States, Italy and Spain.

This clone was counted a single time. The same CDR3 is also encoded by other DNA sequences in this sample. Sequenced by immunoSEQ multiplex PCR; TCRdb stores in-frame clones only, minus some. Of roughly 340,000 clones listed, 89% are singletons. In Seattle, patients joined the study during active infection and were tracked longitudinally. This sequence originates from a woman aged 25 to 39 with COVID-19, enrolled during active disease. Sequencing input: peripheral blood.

CDR3 amino acids: CASSLDSPYNEQFF. CDR3 in DNA: TGCGCCAGCAGCTTGGACAGCCCCTACAATGAGCAGTTCTTC. The chain joins TRBV5-1 to TRBJ2-1; D not certain. V was clipped by 0 bases and J by 2 bases, with 6 bases between them. The germline gives CDR1 SGHRS, CDR2 YFSETQ. The CDR3 runs 14 residues.